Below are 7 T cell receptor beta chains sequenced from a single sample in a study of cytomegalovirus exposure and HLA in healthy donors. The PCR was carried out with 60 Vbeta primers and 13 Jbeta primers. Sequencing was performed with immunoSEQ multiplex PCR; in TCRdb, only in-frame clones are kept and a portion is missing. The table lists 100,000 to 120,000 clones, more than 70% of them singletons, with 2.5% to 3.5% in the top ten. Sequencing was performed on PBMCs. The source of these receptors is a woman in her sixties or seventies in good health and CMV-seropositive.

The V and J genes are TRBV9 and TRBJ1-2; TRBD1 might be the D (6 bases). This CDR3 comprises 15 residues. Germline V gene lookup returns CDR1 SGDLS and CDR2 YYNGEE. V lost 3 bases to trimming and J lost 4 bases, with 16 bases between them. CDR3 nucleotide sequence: TGTGCCAGCAGCGCAACCGGGACATTGGGCTATGGCTACACCTTC. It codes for CASSATGTLGYGYTF.

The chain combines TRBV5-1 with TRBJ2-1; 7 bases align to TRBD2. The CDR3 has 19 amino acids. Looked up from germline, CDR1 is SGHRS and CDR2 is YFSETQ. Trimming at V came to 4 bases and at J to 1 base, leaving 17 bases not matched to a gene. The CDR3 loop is CASSDGPSGMGWSYNEQFF. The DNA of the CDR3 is TGCGCCAGCAGCGACGGGCCCAGCGGGATGGGATGGTCCTACAATGAGCAGTTCTTC.

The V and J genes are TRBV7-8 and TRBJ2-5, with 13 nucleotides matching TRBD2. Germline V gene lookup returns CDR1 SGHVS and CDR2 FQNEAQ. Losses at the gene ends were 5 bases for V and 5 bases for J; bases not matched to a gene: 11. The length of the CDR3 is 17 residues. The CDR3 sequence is CASSVGLAGVPGETQYF. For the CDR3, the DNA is TGTGCCAGCAGCGTAGGACTAGCGGGAGTCCCGGGGGAGACCCAGTACTTC.

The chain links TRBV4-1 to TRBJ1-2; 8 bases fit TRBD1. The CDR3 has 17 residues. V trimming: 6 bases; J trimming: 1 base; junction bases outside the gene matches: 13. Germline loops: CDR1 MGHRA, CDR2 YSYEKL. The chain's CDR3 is CASRNTGGIGGNYGYTF. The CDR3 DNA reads TGCGCCAGCAGAAACACAGGGGGAATTGGGGGTAACTATGGCTACACCTTC.

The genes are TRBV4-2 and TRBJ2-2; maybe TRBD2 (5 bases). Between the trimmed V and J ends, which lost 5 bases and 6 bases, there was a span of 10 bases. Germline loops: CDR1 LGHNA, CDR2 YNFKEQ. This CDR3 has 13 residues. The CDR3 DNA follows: TGTGCCAGCAGCGTCGCCGGGGCCGGGGAGCTGTTTTTT. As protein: CASSVAGAGELFF.

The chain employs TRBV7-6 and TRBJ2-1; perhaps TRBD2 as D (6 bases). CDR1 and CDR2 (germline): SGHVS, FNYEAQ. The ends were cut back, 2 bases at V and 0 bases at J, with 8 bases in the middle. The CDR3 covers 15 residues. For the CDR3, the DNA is TGTGCCAGCAGCTTACGGGGGTTCTCCTACAATGAGCAGTTCTTC. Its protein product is CASSLRGFSYNEQFF.

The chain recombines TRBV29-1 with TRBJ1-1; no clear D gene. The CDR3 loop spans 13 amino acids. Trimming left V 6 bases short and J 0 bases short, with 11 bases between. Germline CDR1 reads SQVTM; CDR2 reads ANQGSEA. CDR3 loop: CSVGVYMNTEAFF. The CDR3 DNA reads TGCAGCGTCGGGGTTTACATGAACACTGAAGCTTTCTTT.